This T cell receptor (beta chain) came from a study of blood T cell repertoires in COVID-19. In the original analysis: For nucleated cells, counts were estimated from reference gene primer amplification. Here immunoSEQ multiplex PCR was the method, and the copy in TCRdb shows in-frame clones only, minus some. The V and J calls and the clone size are those of that table, but D and trimming were determined from the DNA. The sample carries fewer than 250,000 clones, about nine tenths recorded once. The receptor comes from a man aged 25 to 40 with COVID-19, enrolled during active disease. Sequenced material: peripheral blood.

The CDR3 protein is CASSASLGGSYNEQFF. CDR3 sequence (DNA): TGTGCCAGCAGCGCAAGTTTGGGGGGATCCTACAATGAGCAGTTCTTC. The chain recombines TRBV9 with TRBJ2-1; D perhaps matches TRBD2 (6 bases). V lost 3 bases to trimming and J lost 1 base, with 14 bases between them. This CDR3 contains 16 residues. CDR1 and CDR2 from the germline V gene are SGDLS and YYNGEE.